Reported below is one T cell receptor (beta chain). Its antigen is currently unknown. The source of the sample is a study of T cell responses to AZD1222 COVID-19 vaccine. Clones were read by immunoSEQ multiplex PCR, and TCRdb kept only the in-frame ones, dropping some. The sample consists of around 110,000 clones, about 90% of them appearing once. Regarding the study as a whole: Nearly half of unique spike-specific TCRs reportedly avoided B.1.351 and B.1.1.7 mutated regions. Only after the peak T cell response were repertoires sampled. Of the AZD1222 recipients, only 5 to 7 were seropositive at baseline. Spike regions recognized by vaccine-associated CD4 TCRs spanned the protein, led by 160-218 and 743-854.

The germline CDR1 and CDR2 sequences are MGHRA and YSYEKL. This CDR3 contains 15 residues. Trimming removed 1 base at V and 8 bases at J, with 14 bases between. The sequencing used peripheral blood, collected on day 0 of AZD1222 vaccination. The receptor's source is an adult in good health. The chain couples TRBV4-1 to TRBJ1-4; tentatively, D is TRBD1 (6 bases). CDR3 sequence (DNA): TGCGCCAGCAGCCAAGTCCCATCCAGGGGCGAAAAACTGTTTTTT. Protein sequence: CASSQVPSRGEKLFF.